This entry lists 3 T cell receptor beta chains sequenced from one sample in a study of control samples from healthy donors and cancer patients. Only in-frame clones appear in the TCRdb table, and some are missing; sequencing was by immunoSEQ multiplex PCR. This sample has roughly 120,000 clones; over 90% occur once, and the top ten carry more than 2%. The specimen was blood. The receptors here all came from a man in his thirties or forties in good health.

The rearrangement links TRBV5-8 to TRBJ1-5; D is undetermined. The V gene's germline CDR1 is SGHTS and CDR2 YDEGEE. The CDR3 loop spans 12 amino acids. Trimming removed 0 bases at V and 6 bases at J, with 4 bases between. CDR3 DNA: TGTGCCAGCAGCTTGGTTCGTCAGCCCCAGCATTTT. Protein product: CASSLVRQPQHF.

V and J are TRBV4-1 and TRBJ1-2; 9 bases fit TRBD1. Germline V gene data show CDR1 as MGHRA and CDR2 as YSYEKL. V lost 4 bases and J lost 3; bases outside the gene matches: 6. The CDR3 extends over 15 amino acids. CDR3 DNA: TGCGCCAGCAGCCTGGGACAGGGCATTCACTATGGCTACACCTTC. Translated, it gives CASSLGQGIHYGYTF.

The genes are TRBV5-5 and TRBJ1-6, with D maybe TRBD1 (5 bases). Germline values: CDR1 SGHKS, CDR2 YYEKEE (reference sequence). V was cut by 2 bases and J by 1 base, with 7 bases left in between. The CDR3 is 15 residues long. The CDR3, as DNA: TGTGCCAGCAGCTTAGGGGATTCCTATAATTCACCCCTCCACTTT. This sequence encodes CASSLGDSYNSPLHF.